This TCR beta chain was identified during a study of CD8 T cells in Susac syndrome. CD8+ and CD4+ blood T cells underwent TCR beta sequencing. An amount of RNA that ranged from roughly 0.45 to 1 ug was reverse transcribed with random hexamers. TCRdb ran MiXCR on the immunoSEQ multiplex PCR reads and lists one entry per CDR3 protein. The repertoire holds around 85,000 distinct CDR3 sequences, with roughly 94% as singletons. V was pared by 3 bases and J by 4 bases, with 9 bases between. This CDR3 comprises 12 residues. From germline, CDR1 is SQVTM and CDR2 ANQGSEA. The sequenced material came from CD8+ T cells from PBMCs. The genes are TRBV29-1 and TRBJ1-1; D unclear. The TCR comes from a human donor with Susac syndrome. DNA for the CDR3: TGCAGCGTTGATTTCGGGAGCACTGAAGCTTTCTTT. The encoded protein is CSVDFGSTEAFF.